Listed below are T cell receptor beta chains from one sample, sequenced in a study of human T cells and chemical hapten exposure. TCRdb re-called the RACE reads through MiXCR, storing one row per CDR3 protein. The sample includes around 360,000 distinct CDR3 sequences, about 6% of them seen just once. Sequencing used whole blood, obtained in connection with sensitization to the hapten diphenylcyclopropenone (DPC). All receptors come from a woman under 30 with alopecia areata. Some clones in this sample may be carry-over from other donors' samples. The CDR3 runs from the conserved cysteine through the conserved F or W. Fields, in order: V gene, J gene, D gene, clone size, CDR3 protein, CDR3 DNA. D genes are given only for firm matches. A clone size is listed for some rows: how often the clone was seen (once, few, many), or a class if it is expanded.

>TRBV5-5|TRBJ2-3|-|-
CASSLTPVRADTQYF
TGTGCCAGCAGCTTGACCCCCGTTCGGGCAGATACGCAGTATTTT
>TRBV2|TRBJ2-3|-|-
CARGGPTTDTQYF
TGTGCCAGAGGGGGTCCCACAACCGATACGCAGTATTTT
>TRBV20-1|TRBJ2-7|-|many
CSASQGGDSHF
TGCAGTGCTAGTCAAGGAGGGGACAGTCACTTC
>TRBV5-6|TRBJ1-5|-|-
CASSFGVGTNSNQPQHF
TGTGCCAGCAGCTTTGGGGTCGGGACGAATAGCAATCAGCCCCAGCATTTT
>TRBV12-5|TRBJ2-3|-|many
CASGLSFGFTADTQYF
TGTGCTAGTGGTTTGTCCTTCGGCTTCACCGCAGATACGCAGTATTTT
>TRBV5-6|TRBJ1-4|TRBD1|few
CASSSSDRGIGEKLFF
TGTGCCAGCAGCTCATCTGACAGGGGGATAGGAGAAAAACTGTTTTTT
>TRBV20-1|TRBJ1-5|TRBD1|many
CSARSGQGVSNSNQPQHF
TGCAGTGCTAGATCGGGACAGGGAGTATCTAATAGCAATCAGCCCCAGCATTTT
>TRBV9|TRBJ1-6|TRBD1|many
CASSEGQGGLGTLHF
TGTGCCAGCAGCGAGGGACAGGGTGGCTTGGGGACCCTCCACTTT
>TRBV28|TRBJ1-2|-|few
CASSSQTQPRGYTF
TGTGCCAGCAGTTCCCAGACCCAGCCGCGTGGCTACACCTTC
>TRBV7-2|TRBJ1-6|-|few
CASSRTGAEYSPLHF
TGTGCCAGCAGCCGGACTGGGGCAGAATATTCACCCCTCCACTTT
>TRBV2|TRBJ2-5|-|few
CASSLRKGGTGETQYF
TGTGCCAGCAGCCTTCGAAAGGGGGGCACAGGAGAGACCCAGTACTTC
>TRBV5-6|TRBJ1-1|TRBD1|many
CASSPTGVNTEAFF
TGTGCCAGCAGCCCCACAGGGGTGAACACTGAAGCTTTCTTT
>TRBV4-1|TRBJ1-5|TRBD1|-
CASSQEVYRTGGGQPQHF
TGCGCCAGCAGCCAAGAAGTCTATAGGACAGGGGGCGGTCAGCCCCAGCATTTT
>TRBV7-2|TRBJ1-5|-|many
CASSLRSGSDQPQHF
TGTGCCAGCAGCTTAAGATCTGGGTCAGATCAGCCCCAGCATTTT
>TRBV6-6|TRBJ2-2|-|-
CASSLTNLGGELFF
TGTGCCAGCAGTTTGACTAATCTGGGCGGGGAGCTGTTTTTT
>TRBV5-1|TRBJ1-6|TRBD1|few
CASSVQGPQSSYNSPLHF
TGCGCCAGCAGCGTACAGGGGCCGCAAAGCTCCTATAATTCACCCCTCCACTTT
>TRBV27|TRBJ2-3|-|few
CASSFIRGSITDTQYF
TGTGCCAGCAGTTTTATAAGGGGGTCTATCACAGATACGCAGTATTTT
>TRBV13|TRBJ1-5|-|once
CASSLRRGGQPQHF
TGTGCCAGCAGCTTACGGCGGGGTGGCCAGCCCCAGCATTTT
>TRBV6-2/TRBV6-3|TRBJ2-1|-|-
CASSYLLVADEQFF
TGTGCCAGCAGTTACCTGTTGGTCGCCGATGAGCAGTTCTTC
>TRBV28|TRBJ2-3|TRBD2|-
CASSFPLGLAGGIDTQYF
TGTGCCAGCAGTTTCCCCCTTGGACTAGCGGGTGGTATAGATACGCAGTATTTT
>TRBV13|TRBJ1-3|TRBD1|few
CASSLGQGEKGGNTIYF
TGTGCCAGCAGCCTTGGACAGGGGGAGAAAGGTGGAAACACCATATATTTT
>TRBV4-3|TRBJ2-7|TRBD1|few
CASSQEDRPTYEQYF
TGCGCCAGCAGCCAGGAGGACAGGCCCACCTACGAGCAGTACTTC
>TRBV6-2/TRBV6-3|TRBJ2-3|-|many
CASSYGGLSTDTQYF
TGTGCCAGCAGTTATGGAGGGCTCAGCACAGATACGCAGTATTTT
>TRBV7-8|TRBJ2-2|TRBD2|-
CASSVNRLAGGLRTGELFF
TGTGCCAGCAGCGTAAACCGACTAGCGGGGGGGCTCCGCACCGGGGAGCTGTTTTTT
>TRBV7-6|TRBJ2-3|TRBD1|many
CASSLGGWGTGAADTQYF
TGTGCCAGCAGCTTAGGAGGTTGGGGGACAGGGGCAGCAGATACGCAGTATTTT
>TRBV20-1|TRBJ2-2|TRBD1|few
CSAYRGRTGELFF
TGCAGTGCATACAGGGGGCGCACCGGGGAGCTGTTTTTT
>TRBV20-1|TRBJ1-2|-|many
CSARKTTGTGNYGYTF
TGCAGTGCTCGGAAAACGACCGGGACGGGCAACTATGGCTACACCTTC
>TRBV28|TRBJ2-3|TRBD2|-
CASSDIAGAPDTQYF
TGTGCCAGCAGTGATATAGCGGGGGCCCCAGATACGCAGTATTTT
>TRBV12-3/TRBV12-4|TRBJ2-3|TRBD2|many
CASSLGTSGLPSTDTQYF
TGTGCCAGCAGTTTAGGGACTAGCGGGCTCCCTTCCACAGATACGCAGTATTTT
>TRBV2|TRBJ1-4|-|-
CASRGPINEKLFF
TGTGCCAGCAGGGGACCGATTAATGAAAAACTGTTTTTT
>TRBV12-3/TRBV12-4|TRBJ2-7|TRBD2|-
CASSSQAGGREQYF
TGTGCCAGCAGTTCACAAGCGGGGGGTCGGGAGCAGTACTTC
>TRBV12-3/TRBV12-4|TRBJ1-1|-|many
CASSSTGPAEAFF
TGTGCCAGCAGCTCGACAGGCCCGGCTGAAGCTTTCTTT
>TRBV11-2|TRBJ2-7|-|-
CASSLALRLDSYEQYF
TGTGCCAGCAGCTTAGCATTAAGGCTAGACTCCTACGAGCAGTACTTC
>TRBV7-9|TRBJ1-4|-|few
CASSLWTTNEKLFF
TGTGCCAGCAGCTTATGGACAACTAATGAAAAACTGTTTTTT